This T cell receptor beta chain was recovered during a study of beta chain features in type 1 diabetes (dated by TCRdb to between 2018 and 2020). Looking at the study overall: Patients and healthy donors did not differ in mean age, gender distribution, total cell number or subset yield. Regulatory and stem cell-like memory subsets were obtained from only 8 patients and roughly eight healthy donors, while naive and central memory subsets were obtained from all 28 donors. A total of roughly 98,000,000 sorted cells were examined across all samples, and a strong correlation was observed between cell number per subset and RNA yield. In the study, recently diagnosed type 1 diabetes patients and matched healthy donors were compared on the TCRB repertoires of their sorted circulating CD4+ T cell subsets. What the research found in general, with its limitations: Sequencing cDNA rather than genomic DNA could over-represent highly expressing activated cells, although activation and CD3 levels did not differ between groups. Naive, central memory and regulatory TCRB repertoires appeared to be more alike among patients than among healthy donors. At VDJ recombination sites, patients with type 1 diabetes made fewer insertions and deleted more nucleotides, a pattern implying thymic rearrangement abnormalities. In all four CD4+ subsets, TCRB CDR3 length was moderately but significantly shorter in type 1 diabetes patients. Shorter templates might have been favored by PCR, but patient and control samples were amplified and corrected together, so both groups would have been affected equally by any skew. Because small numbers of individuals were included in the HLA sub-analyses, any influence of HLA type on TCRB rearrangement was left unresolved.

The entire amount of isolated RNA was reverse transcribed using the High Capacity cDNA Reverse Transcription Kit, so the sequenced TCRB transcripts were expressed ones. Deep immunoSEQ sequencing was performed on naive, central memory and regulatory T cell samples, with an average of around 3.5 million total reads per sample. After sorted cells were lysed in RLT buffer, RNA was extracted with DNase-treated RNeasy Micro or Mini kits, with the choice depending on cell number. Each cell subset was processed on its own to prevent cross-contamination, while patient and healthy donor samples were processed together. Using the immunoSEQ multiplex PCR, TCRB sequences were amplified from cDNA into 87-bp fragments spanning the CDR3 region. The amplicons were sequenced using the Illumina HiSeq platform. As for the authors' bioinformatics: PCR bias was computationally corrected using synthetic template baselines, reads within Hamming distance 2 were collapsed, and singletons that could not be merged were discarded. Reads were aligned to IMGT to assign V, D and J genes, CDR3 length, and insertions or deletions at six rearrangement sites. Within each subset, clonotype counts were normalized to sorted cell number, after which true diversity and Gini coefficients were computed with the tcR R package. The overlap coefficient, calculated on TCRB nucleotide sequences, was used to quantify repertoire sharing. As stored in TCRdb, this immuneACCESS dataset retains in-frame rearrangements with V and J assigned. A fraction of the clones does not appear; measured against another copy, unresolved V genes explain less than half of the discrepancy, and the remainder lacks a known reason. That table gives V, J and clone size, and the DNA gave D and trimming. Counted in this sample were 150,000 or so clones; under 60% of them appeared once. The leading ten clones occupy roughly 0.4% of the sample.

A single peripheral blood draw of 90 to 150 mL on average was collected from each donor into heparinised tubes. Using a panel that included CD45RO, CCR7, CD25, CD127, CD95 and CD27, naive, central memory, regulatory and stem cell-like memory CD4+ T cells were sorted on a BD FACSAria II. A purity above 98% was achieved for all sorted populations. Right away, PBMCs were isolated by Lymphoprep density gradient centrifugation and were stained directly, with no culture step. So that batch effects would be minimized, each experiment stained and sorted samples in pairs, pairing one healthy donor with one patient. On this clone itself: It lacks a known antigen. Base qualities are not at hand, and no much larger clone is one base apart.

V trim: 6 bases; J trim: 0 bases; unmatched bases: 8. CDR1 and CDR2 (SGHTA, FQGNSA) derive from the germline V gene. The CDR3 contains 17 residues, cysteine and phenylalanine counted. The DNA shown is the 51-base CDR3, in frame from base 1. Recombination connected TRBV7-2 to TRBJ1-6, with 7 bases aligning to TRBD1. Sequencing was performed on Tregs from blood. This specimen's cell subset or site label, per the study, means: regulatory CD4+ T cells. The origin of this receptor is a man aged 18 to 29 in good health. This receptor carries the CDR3 CASSRGRTGSYNSPLHF. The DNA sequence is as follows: TGTGCCAGCAGTCGCGGAAGGACAGGCTCCTATAATTCACCCCTCCACTTT.